Following are 2 T cell receptor beta chains from one sample sequenced in a study of cytomegalovirus exposure and HLA in healthy donors. The PCR contained 60 Vbeta and 13 Jbeta primers. Measured with immunoSEQ multiplex PCR; TCRdb has only the in-frame clones, and not every one. This sample's clone table lists roughly 200,000 clones. Sequencing input: PBMCs. The receptors here all came from a girl under 10 years old in good health and CMV-seropositive.

This sequence joins TRBV28 and TRBJ1-1; 8 bases agree with TRBD1. In germline, CDR1 is MDHEN, CDR2 SYDVKM. V dropped 5 bases and J dropped 0; count of bases not matched to a gene: 5. This CDR3 region has 15 residues. CDR3 amino acids: CASSKTGEMNTEAFF. In nucleotides, the CDR3 is TGTGCCAGCAGTAAGACAGGGGAGATGAACACTGAAGCTTTCTTT.

The J gene is TRBJ1-1, the V gene TRBV2; D unclear. This CDR3 has 14 amino acids. CDR1 is SNHLY and CDR2 is FYNNEI in the germline V gene. Trimming pared 0 bases from V and 5 bases from J, leaving 10 bases between. Here the CDR3 reads CASSEARGPTEAFF. CDR3 coding DNA: TGTGCCAGCAGTGAAGCGCGCGGCCCAACTGAAGCTTTCTTT.